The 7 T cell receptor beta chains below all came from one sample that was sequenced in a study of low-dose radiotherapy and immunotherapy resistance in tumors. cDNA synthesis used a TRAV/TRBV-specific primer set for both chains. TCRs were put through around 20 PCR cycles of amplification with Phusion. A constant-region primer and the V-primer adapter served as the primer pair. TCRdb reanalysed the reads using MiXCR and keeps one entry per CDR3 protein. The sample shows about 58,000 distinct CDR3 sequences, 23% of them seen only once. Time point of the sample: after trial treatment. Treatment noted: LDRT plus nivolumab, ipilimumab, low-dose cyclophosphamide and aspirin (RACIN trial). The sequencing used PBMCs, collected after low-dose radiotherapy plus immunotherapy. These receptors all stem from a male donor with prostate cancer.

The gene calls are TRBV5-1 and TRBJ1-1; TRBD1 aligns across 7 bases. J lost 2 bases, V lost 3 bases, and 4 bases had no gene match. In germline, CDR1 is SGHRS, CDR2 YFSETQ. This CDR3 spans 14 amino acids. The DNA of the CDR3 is TGCGCCAGCAGCTCACAGGGGCTCAACACTGAAGCTTTCTTT. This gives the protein CASSSQGLNTEAFF.

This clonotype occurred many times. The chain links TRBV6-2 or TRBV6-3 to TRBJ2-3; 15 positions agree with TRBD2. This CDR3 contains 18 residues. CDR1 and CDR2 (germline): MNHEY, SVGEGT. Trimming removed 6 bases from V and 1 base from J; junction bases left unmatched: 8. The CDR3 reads CASSRTSGGVIGTDTQYF. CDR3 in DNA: TGTGCCAGCAGCCGGACTAGCGGGGGGGTTATTGGCACAGATACGCAGTATTTT.

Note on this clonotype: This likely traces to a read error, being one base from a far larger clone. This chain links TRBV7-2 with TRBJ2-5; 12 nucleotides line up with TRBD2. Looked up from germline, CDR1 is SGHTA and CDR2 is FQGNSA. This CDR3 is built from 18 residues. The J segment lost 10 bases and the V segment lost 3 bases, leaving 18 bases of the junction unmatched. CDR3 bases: TGTGCCAGCAGCTTCGATCCTAGCGGGAGGGCCAGTGGAAGTGTCCAGTACTTC. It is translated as CASSFDPSGRASGSVQYF.

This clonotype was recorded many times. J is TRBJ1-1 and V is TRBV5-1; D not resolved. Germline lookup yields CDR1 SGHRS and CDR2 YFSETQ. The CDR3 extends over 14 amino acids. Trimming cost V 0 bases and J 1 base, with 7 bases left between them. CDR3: CASSLAQTNTEAFF. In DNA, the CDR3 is TGCGCCAGCAGCTTGGCCCAGACGAACACTGAAGCTTTCTTT.

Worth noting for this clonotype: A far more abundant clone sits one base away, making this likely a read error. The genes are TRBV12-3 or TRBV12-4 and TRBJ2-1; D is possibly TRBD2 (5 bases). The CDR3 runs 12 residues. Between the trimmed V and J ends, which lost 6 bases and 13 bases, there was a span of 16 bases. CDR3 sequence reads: CASRGGLETQFF. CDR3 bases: TGTGCCAGCAGAGGAGGTTTGGAGACCCAGTTCTTC.

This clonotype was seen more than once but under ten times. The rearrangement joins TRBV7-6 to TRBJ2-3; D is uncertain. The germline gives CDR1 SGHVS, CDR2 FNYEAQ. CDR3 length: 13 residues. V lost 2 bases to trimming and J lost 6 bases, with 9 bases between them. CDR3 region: CASSLTTGDTQYF. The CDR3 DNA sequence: TGTGCCAGCAGCTTAACCACCGGCGATACGCAGTATTTT.

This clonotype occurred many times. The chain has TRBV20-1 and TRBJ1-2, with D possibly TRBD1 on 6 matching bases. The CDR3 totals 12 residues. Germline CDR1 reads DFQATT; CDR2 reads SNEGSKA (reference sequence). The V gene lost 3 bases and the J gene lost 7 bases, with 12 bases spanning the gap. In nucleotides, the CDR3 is TGCAGTGCTAGTTCGGGGGGCGGTGGCTACACCTTC. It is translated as CSASSGGGGYTF.